These 26 T cell receptor beta chains share one sample of origin, sequenced in a study of long-term antiretroviral therapy in people with HIV. Survey level was the resolution at which the v3.0 immunoSEQ assay ran. Sequenced by immunoSEQ multiplex PCR; TCRdb stores in-frame clones only, minus some. The sample yields more than 20,000 clones, about 86% seen once. The sample was unsorted PBMCs, taken 1.9 years after starting antiretroviral therapy. All receptors derive from a woman between 25 and 40 years old with HIV.

The CDR3 region has the DNA TGTGCCACATTGGGGGACAGGGTGCATAAGACCCAGTACTTC. It yields the protein CATLGDRVHKTQYF. The genes are TRBV7-3 and TRBJ2-5; the match to TRBD1 covers 9 bases. V lost 10 bases to trimming and J lost 6 bases; unmatched junction nucleotides: 12. CDR3 length equals 14 residues. CDR1 is SGHTA and CDR2 is FQGTGA in the germline V gene.

The gene calls are TRBV28 and TRBJ1-2; 12 bases line up with TRBD1. In germline, CDR1 is MDHEN, CDR2 SYDVKM. The trim removed 4 bases at V and 7 bases at J, leaving 7 bases unmatched. The CDR3 spans 15 residues. DNA for the CDR3: TGTGCCAGCAGTTACGGGACAGGGGGCCAGCGTGGCTACACCTTC. Translating gives CASSYGTGGQRGYTF.

This chain links TRBV9 with TRBJ2-5; D is unclear. The V gene lost 0 bases and the J gene lost 2 bases, with 14 bases spanning the gap. The germline CDR1 and CDR2 sequences are SGDLS and YYNGEE. CDR3 length: 16 residues. In nucleotides, the CDR3 is TGTGCCAGCAGCGTAGGACAACAGAGCAGGCAAGAGACCCAGTACTTC. Its translation is CASSVGQQSRQETQYF.

This rearrangement joins TRBV28 to TRBJ1-3; 8 bases map to TRBD1. The V gene end was trimmed by 2 bases and the J gene end by 4 bases; junction bases not matched to a gene: 7. The CDR3 spans 16 residues. CDR1 and CDR2 from the germline V gene are MDHEN and SYDVKM. The CDR3 loop is CASSLGGTGRGNTIYF. The CDR3, as DNA: TGTGCCAGCAGTTTAGGGGGGACAGGCCGGGGAAACACCATATATTTT. Combining the CDR3 with reference TRBV28 and TRBJ1-3 gives the whole variable domain DVKVTQSSRYLVKRTGEKVFLECVQDMDHENMFWYRQDPGLGLRLIYFSYDVKMKEKGDIPEGYSVSREKKERFSLILESASTNQTSMYLCASSLGGTGRGNTIYFGEGSWLTVV.

The chain couples TRBV6-5 to TRBJ2-1; D may be TRBD2 (5 bases). Trimming took 5 bases from V and 9 from J, leaving 17 bases between them. The germline V gene encodes CDR1 MNHEY and CDR2 SVGAGI. This CDR3 comprises 14 residues. The CDR3 region is CASSGGLAGGEQFF. In nucleotides, the CDR3 is TGTGCCAGCAGTGGAGGACTCGCGGGTGGTGAGCAGTTCTTC.

The chain is built from TRBV5-5 and TRBJ1-2; D remains unclear. The ends were cut back, 4 bases at V and 4 bases at J, with 20 bases in the middle. The length of the CDR3 is 16 residues. The germline gives CDR1 SGHKS, CDR2 YYEKEE (reference sequence). CDR3 DNA: TGTGCCAGCAGCCCAGGTATGGGCTGGGAGTCCTATGGCTACACCTTC. Amino acid sequence: CASSPGMGWESYGYTF.

V is TRBV9 and J is TRBJ1-4; 9 nucleotides match TRBD1. J lost 8 bases, V lost 0 bases, and 8 bases had no gene match. Germline V gene sequence: CDR1 SGDLS, CDR2 YYNGEE. The CDR3 consists of 16 residues. CDR3 amino acids: CASSVEGTGTGEKLFF. Written as DNA, the CDR3 is TGTGCCAGCAGCGTAGAAGGAACCGGGACAGGGGAAAAACTGTTTTTT.

The rearrangement joins TRBV19 to TRBJ2-5; TRBD1 agrees at 9 bases. This CDR3 spans 13 amino acids. The germline V gene has CDR1 LNHDA and CDR2 SQIVND (reference sequence). Trimming removed 10 bases from V and 5 bases from J; junction bases left unmatched: 8. The CDR3: CATNRGPAETQYF. The CDR3 DNA reads TGTGCCACAAACAGGGGGCCGGCGGAGACCCAGTACTTC. Looking up the rest from reference TRBV19 and TRBJ2-5 gives the full variable domain: DGGITQSPKYLFRKEGQNVTLSCEQNLNHDAMYWYRQDPGQGLRLIYYSQIVNDFQKGDIAEGYSVSREKKESFPLTVTSAQKNPTAFYLCATNRGPAETQYFGPGTRLLVL.

The rearrangement uses TRBV7-9 and TRBJ1-1; D call uncertain. V was shortened by 3 bases and J by 12 bases, with 11 bases between the two germline ends. Germline values: CDR1 SEHNR, CDR2 FQNEAQ (reference sequence). The CDR3 loop spans 11 amino acids. In DNA form, the CDR3 reads TGTGCCAGCAGCTTTTTAGCGGGCACTTTCTTT. Translation gives CASSFLAGTFF.

Only one count was recorded for this clone. This chain uses TRBV2 with TRBJ2-3, with 8 bases matching TRBD2. The CDR3 length is 15 residues. Trimming removed 3 bases from V and 1 base from J; junction bases left unmatched: 3. Germline CDR1 SNHLY, CDR2 FYNNEI. The CDR3 reads CASSDVGGGTDTQYF. The DNA of the CDR3 is TGTGCCAGCAGTGATGTCGGGGGGGGCACAGATACGCAGTATTTT. The full variable domain, in which reference TRBV2 and TRBJ2-3 provide the parts outside the CDR3, is EPEVTQTPSHQVTQMGQEVILRCVPISNHLYFYWYRQILGQKVEFLVSFYNNEISEKSEIFDDQFSVERPDGSNFTLKIRSTKLEDSAMYFCASSDVGGGTDTQYFGPGTRLTVL.

This sequence joins TRBV11-2 and TRBJ1-1, with a possible D match to TRBD1 (5 bases). V was shortened by 3 bases and J by 1 base, with 24 bases between the two germline ends. The CDR3 runs 19 residues. The germline CDR1 and CDR2 sequences are SGHAT and FQNNGV. The CDR3, as DNA: TGTGCCAGCAGCTTGGGGGTTATACTCGGACGCCCAGGGAACACTGAAGCTTTCTTT. Residues: CASSLGVILGRPGNTEAFF.

The chain couples TRBV10-1 to TRBJ1-1, with D unresolved. This CDR3 region has 13 residues. Germline V lookup: CDR1 WNHNN, CDR2 SYGVQD (reference sequence). V gave up 3 bases and J gave up 6 bases, with 11 bases separating them. Here the CDR3 reads CASSERAGAEAFF. Here the CDR3 DNA reads TGCGCCAGCAGTGAAAGGGCGGGAGCTGAAGCTTTCTTT.

CDR3 residues: CASSLLAGGTDTQYF. The CDR3 DNA sequence: TGTGCCAGCAGCTTACTAGCGGGAGGCACAGATACGCAGTATTTT. The chain uses TRBV7-2 and TRBJ2-3; 10 bases align to TRBD2. CDR1 is SGHTA and CDR2 is FQGNSA in the germline V gene. This CDR3 region has 15 residues. V lost 2 bases, J lost 1 base, and 0 bases stayed unmatched.

The gene calls are TRBV19 and TRBJ1-2; the match to TRBD1 covers 9 bases. The CDR3 has 16 residues. V lost 3 bases, J lost 8 bases, and 13 bases stayed unmatched. The germline CDR1 and CDR2 sequences are LNHDA and SQIVND (reference sequence). The chain's CDR3 is CASSIIQGAVAKGYTF. CDR3 DNA: TGTGCCAGTAGTATTATACAGGGGGCGGTGGCGAAAGGCTACACCTTC.

The chain couples TRBV5-1 to TRBJ1-4; 7 bases fit TRBD1. The V segment lost 4 bases and the J segment 6 bases; nucleotides outside the gene matches: 6. CDR1 and CDR2 from the germline V gene are SGHRS and YFSETQ. The CDR3 has 14 residues. The CDR3 loop is CASSVTGADEKLFF. CDR3 in DNA: TGCGCCAGCAGCGTCACAGGGGCCGATGAAAAACTGTTTTTT.

This clone was found once. The chain combines TRBV4-1 with TRBJ1-2; 8 nucleotides match TRBD1. The CDR3 spans 17 residues. The germline CDR1 and CDR2 sequences are MGHRA and YSYEKL. The trim removed 3 bases at V and 6 bases at J, leaving 15 bases unmatched. The CDR3 DNA reads TGCGCCAGCAGCCATCCCATACCCCCAGGGGGCTTCCATGGCTACACCTTC. Protein sequence: CASSHPIPPGGFHGYTF.

This sequence joins TRBV28 and TRBJ2-2, with a tentative D call TRBD1 (6 bases). V lost 9 bases and J lost 6, with 17 bases in between. The CDR3 length is 14 residues. Germline loops: CDR1 MDHEN, CDR2 SYDVKM. The CDR3 loop reads CASDQGPGSGELFF. CDR3 nucleotide sequence: TGTGCCAGTGATCAGGGGCCGGGGTCCGGGGAGCTGTTTTTT.

This clone was found once. V and J are TRBV6-5 and TRBJ1-2; D uncertain. The germline CDR1 and CDR2 sequences are MNHEY and SVGAGI. This CDR3 is built from 14 residues. The V end was cut by 2 bases, the J end by 1 base, with 8 bases between. This chain's CDR3 is CASSYGGSNYGYTF. The CDR3 DNA reads as TGTGCCAGCAGTTACGGAGGCAGTAACTATGGCTACACCTTC.

This clone is a singleton in its sample. V usage is TRBV20-1 and J usage is TRBJ1-1; the D is unclear. Germline CDR1 is DFQATT and CDR2 is SNEGSKA (reference sequence). The CDR3 extends over 11 amino acids. V lost 2 bases, J lost 2 bases, and 3 bases lay in between. The CDR3 sequence: CSARINTEAFF. Written as DNA, the CDR3 is TGCAGTGCTAGAATAAACACTGAAGCTTTCTTT.

This chain connects TRBV11-2 to TRBJ1-1; no firm D call. CDR3 length: 17 amino acids. Germline CDR1 and CDR2: SGHAT and FQNNGV. Trimming took 1 base from V and 0 from J, leaving 15 bases between them. DNA for the CDR3: TGTGCCAGCAGCTTAGTCCATGGGGAAGGTATGAACACTGAAGCTTTCTTT. Translating gives CASSLVHGEGMNTEAFF.

The gene calls are TRBV4-1 and TRBJ1-6, with 8 bases that match TRBD1. The CDR3 is 15 residues long. The germline V gene has CDR1 MGHRA and CDR2 YSYEKL. Trimming took 3 bases from V and 7 from J; bases not matched to a gene: 5. The CDR3 DNA reads as TGCGCCAGCAGCCACGGACAGGGACCCAATTCACCCCTCCACTTT. Protein product: CASSHGQGPNSPLHF.

The V and J genes are TRBV4-2 and TRBJ2-1; perhaps TRBD1 as D (6 bases). The CDR3 spans 14 residues. Germline V lookup: CDR1 LGHNA, CDR2 YNFKEQ. Trimming removed 1 base at V and 3 bases at J, with 7 bases between. DNA for the CDR3: TGTGCCAGCAGCCAAGCGGACAGCTACAATGAGCAGTTCTTC. It codes for CASSQADSYNEQFF.

The gene calls are TRBV6-5 and TRBJ1-1, with D uncertain. Germline V gene sequence: CDR1 MNHEY, CDR2 SVGAGI. Trimming pared 7 bases from V and 1 base from J, leaving 13 bases between. The CDR3 runs to 14 residues. The CDR3, as DNA: TGTGCCAGCACCCGGGAAAGAACGAACACTGAAGCTTTCTTT. This translates into CASTRERTNTEAFF.

The chain joins TRBV9 to TRBJ2-1; D remains unclear. This CDR3 is 16 amino acids long. With 3 bases removed from V and 6 bases from J, the gap between germline ends came to 19 bases. In germline, CDR1 is SGDLS, CDR2 YYNGEE. The CDR3 spells CASSGGPASGVNEQFF. The CDR3 DNA sequence: TGTGCCAGCAGCGGAGGCCCAGCCTCCGGCGTCAATGAGCAGTTCTTC.

This sequence joins TRBV5-6 and TRBJ1-2, with 9 bases lining up with TRBD1. CDR1 and CDR2 (germline): SGHDT, YYEEEE. Unmatched junction bases numbered 9, after V lost 4 bases and J lost 8 bases. The length of the CDR3 is 14 residues. Here the CDR3 DNA reads TGTGCCAGCAGCGTGACAGGGGGAGGGGAAGGCTACACCTTC. This encodes CASSVTGGGEGYTF.

The J gene is TRBJ2-3, the V gene TRBV9; D may be TRBD2 (6 bases). With 1 base removed from V and 2 bases from J, the gap between germline ends came to 17 bases. The CDR3 loop spans 17 amino acids. The germline V gene has CDR1 SGDLS and CDR2 YYNGEE. CDR3 coding DNA: TGTGCCAGCAGCGTAAGTTCGGATGGGGGGTTCACAGATACGCAGTATTTT. Translation: CASSVSSDGGFTDTQYF.